These 15 T cell receptor beta chains share one sample of origin, sequenced in a study of T-cell reconstitution after alpha-beta-depleted transplantation in children. A TCRbeta library incorporating unique molecular identifiers was prepared. MiXCR was run by TCRdb on the PCR reads, yielding one entry per CDR3 protein. The sample lists fewer than 350,000 distinct CDR3 sequences, around 10% occurring once. This specimen was PBMCs, taken before TCRalphabeta/CD19-depleted stem cell transplant. The receptors stem from a boy in the first two years of life with acute myeloid leukemia, due to receive a stem cell transplant.

This clonotype was counted many times. The chain is built from TRBV7-9 and TRBJ1-5; perhaps TRBD1 as D (5 bases). The CDR3 spans 16 residues. V shed 1 base and J shed 1 base, with 11 bases lying between them. Germline loops: CDR1 SEHNR, CDR2 FQNEAQ (reference sequence). The CDR3 DNA sequence: TGTGCCAGCAGCTTAGGGGCAGGGAGAAGCAATCAGCCCCAGCATTTT. Its protein is CASSLGAGRSNQPQHF.

This clonotype was observed many times. The chain has TRBV12-3 or TRBV12-4 and TRBJ2-3; D might be TRBD1 or TRBD2, each matching 5 bases. CDR3 size: 15 residues. V was cut by 4 bases and J by 2 bases, with 13 bases left in between. This CDR3 reads CASSWLGEPTDTQYF. The DNA for the CDR3 is TGTGCCAGCAGTTGGCTAGGGGAGCCCACAGATACGCAGTATTTT.

This clonotype has at least ten counts. The rearrangement uses TRBV9 and TRBJ1-3; 8 nucleotides line up with TRBD1. J gave up 4 bases and V 3 bases, and 6 bases lay outside the gene matches. Germline loops: CDR1 SGDLS, CDR2 YYNGEE. The CDR3 has 15 amino acids. The DNA for the CDR3 is TGTGCCAGCAGCGCCTCCAGACAGGGGGGAAACACCATATATTTT. Its translation: CASSASRQGGNTIYF.

The J gene is TRBJ1-1, the V gene TRBV28; D is unresolved. The CDR3 loop spans 13 amino acids. Trimming removed 6 bases at V and 0 bases at J, with 8 bases between. Germline loops: CDR1 MDHEN, CDR2 SYDVKM. This chain's CDR3 is CASSFVMNTEAFF. The CDR3 DNA reads as TGTGCCAGCAGCTTCGTCATGAACACTGAAGCTTTCTTT.

At least ten counts were recorded for this clonotype. V is TRBV7-2 and J is TRBJ2-1; D might be TRBD2 (5 bases). V gave up 6 bases and J gave up 6 bases, with 12 bases separating them. The CDR3 sequence is 13 residues long. Germline V lookup: CDR1 SGHTA, CDR2 FQGNSA. CDR3 residues: CASSPLTSNEQFF. DNA of the CDR3: TGTGCCAGCAGTCCCCTCACTAGCAATGAGCAGTTCTTC.

This clonotype was recorded many times. The rearrangement uses TRBV12-3 or TRBV12-4 and TRBJ2-3; D unclear. The CDR3 contains 12 residues. V lost 4 bases, J lost 1 base, and 3 bases lay in between. CDR3 sequence reads: CASSYRTDTQYF. DNA of the CDR3: TGTGCCAGCAGTTACCGCACAGATACGCAGTATTTT.

This clonotype has at least ten counts. The rearrangement joins TRBV5-1 to TRBJ1-1; D is unclear. This CDR3 contains 15 residues. Germline CDR1 reads SGHRS; CDR2 reads YFSETQ. Trimming took off 0 bases at V and 0 bases at J, with 9 bases between the two ends. CDR3 bases: TGCGCCAGCAGCTTGGACAGCCCCATGAACACTGAAGCTTTCTTT. This encodes CASSLDSPMNTEAFF.

The sample holds many counts of this clonotype. This chain links TRBV11-2 with TRBJ2-7; TRBD2 is a possible D gene (6 bases). The V end was cut by 3 bases, the J end by 0 bases, with 9 bases between. The CDR3 spans 14 residues. Per germline, CDR1 SGHAT and CDR2 FQNNGV. The CDR3 DNA is TGTGCCAGCAGCTTCGTCGGGAGCTCCTACGAGCAGTACTTC. Translating it yields CASSFVGSSYEQYF.

The chain joins TRBV29-1 to TRBJ2-5; tentative D call: TRBD2 (6 bases). The CDR3 has 15 residues. Trimming removed 7 bases at V and 1 base at J, with 19 bases between. Germline values: CDR1 SQVTM, CDR2 ANQGSEA. The CDR3 region has the DNA TGCAGCGCTCCACTAGCCGGACGACTCCAAGAGACCCAGTACTTC. Its translation is CSAPLAGRLQETQYF.

This clonotype was seen repeatedly, ten times or more. J is TRBJ2-7 and V is TRBV20-1; possibly TRBD2 for D (5 bases). The CDR3 spans 13 residues. V shed 3 bases and J shed 6 bases, with 15 bases lying between them. The germline V gene encodes CDR1 DFQATT and CDR2 SNEGSKA (reference sequence). The CDR3 spells CSASLGRRGEQYF. The CDR3 DNA follows: TGCAGTGCTAGTCTCGGACGACGGGGCGAGCAGTACTTC.

V and J are TRBV6-1 and TRBJ1-2, with a possible D match to TRBD1 (5 bases). The CDR3 covers 14 residues. Trimming pared 7 bases from V and 4 bases from J, leaving 16 bases between. CDR1 is MNHNS and CDR2 is SASEGT in the germline V gene. As DNA, the CDR3 is TGTGCCAGCAAGAGGGGCATAGAGTTCTATGGCTACACCTTC. Its translation is CASKRGIEFYGYTF.

As DNA, the CDR3 is TGTGCCAGCAGCCCCGCCACAGGGGGTTACTACGAGCAGTACTTC. Protein sequence: CASSPATGGYYEQYF. The chain carries TRBV7-3 and TRBJ2-7; 8 bases agree with TRBD1. The germline gives CDR1 SGHTA, CDR2 FQGTGA. Unmatched junction bases numbered 9, after V lost 5 bases and J lost 3 bases. The CDR3 runs to 15 residues.

This clonotype was recorded many times. The chain combines TRBV6-5 with TRBJ2-7; TRBD2 agrees at 8 bases. Germline loops: CDR1 MNHEY, CDR2 SVGAGI. There are 14 residues in the CDR3. V lost 0 bases, J lost 4 bases, and 2 bases stayed unmatched. In DNA form, the CDR3 reads TGTGCCAGCAGTTACTCCGGGACTAGATACGAGCAGTACTTC. Translated, it gives CASSYSGTRYEQYF.

This clonotype was recorded many times. This chain connects TRBV5-1 to TRBJ2-7; perhaps TRBD2 as D (5 bases). The CDR3 has 14 residues. Between the trimmed V and J ends, which lost 4 bases and 0 bases, there was a span of 11 bases. Germline CDR1 is SGHRS and CDR2 is YFSETQ. Written as DNA, the CDR3 is TGCGCCAGCAGCGGAGGACCGAGCTCCTACGAGCAGTACTTC. The encoded protein is CASSGGPSSYEQYF.

The table lists this clonotype with a few counts. The V gene is TRBV20-1, the J gene TRBJ2-2; TRBD2 aligns across 9 bases. V lost 0 bases, J lost 6 bases, and 8 bases stayed unmatched. Looked up from germline, CDR1 is DFQATT and CDR2 is SNEGSKA (reference sequence). The CDR3 extends over 16 amino acids. This CDR3 reads CSARDKRGVTPGELFF. The CDR3 nucleotides are TGCAGTGCTAGAGATAAGCGGGGGGTCACCCCCGGGGAGCTGTTTTTT.